These 9 T cell receptor beta chains originate from one sample sequenced in a study of blood T cell repertoires in COVID-19. Sequencing used immunoSEQ multiplex PCR; TCRdb keeps in-frame clones, though not all of them. The data hold some 59,000 clones, with about three quarters observed a single time. Sequenced: peripheral blood. These receptors were collected from a young man with COVID-19, enrolled during active disease.

CDR3 sequence: CAISGRTGSYEQYF. CDR3 nucleotide sequence: TGTGCCATCAGTGGCAGGACAGGTTCCTACGAGCAGTACTTC. The chain combines TRBV10-3 with TRBJ2-7, with 7 bases that match TRBD1. Trimming cost V 4 bases and J 1 base; bases outside gene matches: 4. This CDR3 has 14 residues. CDR1 and CDR2 (germline): ENHRY, SYGVKD.

This clone occurred a few times. The chain has TRBV7-3 and TRBJ2-5, with D perhaps TRBD1 (5 bases). V lost 2 bases and J 0 bases, leaving 10 bases between the germline ends. This CDR3 contains 15 residues. Germline V gives CDR1 SGHTA, CDR2 FQGTGA. This chain's CDR3 is CASSLQGSNQETQYF. CDR3 in DNA: TGTGCCAGCAGCTTACAGGGCTCGAACCAAGAGACCCAGTACTTC.

There are many counts of this clone. The genes are TRBV29-1 and TRBJ1-4; the D gene is possibly TRBD1 (6 bases). Germline CDR1 SQVTM, CDR2 ANQGSEA. The V end was cut by 4 bases, the J end by 11 bases, with 23 bases between. CDR3 length: 15 residues. CDR3 coding DNA: TGCAGCGTTGCCCAGTCTTCCCCTAGGGGGGGTAAACTGTTTTTT. Protein: CSVAQSSPRGGKLFF.

DNA of the CDR3: TGTGCCAGCAGCGTAGATCTCTCAGGGGAAGTTGAGCAGTTCTTC. This encodes CASSVDLSGEVEQFF. The rearrangement joins TRBV9 to TRBJ2-1; TRBD1 is a possible D gene (6 bases). Looked up from germline, CDR1 is SGDLS and CDR2 is YYNGEE. V dropped 0 bases and J dropped 9 bases, with 16 bases sitting between them. The CDR3 contains 15 residues.

The chain uses TRBV5-1 and TRBJ2-2; 10 positions match TRBD2. Trimming removed 4 bases from V and 3 bases from J; junction bases left unmatched: 12. The CDR3 contains 18 residues. Germline V gene sequence: CDR1 SGHRS, CDR2 YFSETQ. The CDR3 reads CASSKESRLAGDTGELFF. The CDR3 DNA is TGCGCCAGCAGCAAGGAGAGTCGTCTAGCGGGAGACACCGGGGAGCTGTTTTTT. The whole variable domain, remainder taken from reference TRBV5-1 and TRBJ2-2, is KAGVTQTPRYLIKTRGQQVTLSCSPISGHRSVSWYQQTPGQGLQFLFEYFSETQRNKGNFPGRFSGRQFSNSRSEMNVSTLELGDSALYLCASSKESRLAGDTGELFFGEGSRLTVL.

The chain combines TRBV30 with TRBJ1-6; maybe TRBD1 (6 bases). CDR3 length: 15 amino acids. The germline V and J ends were trimmed by 0 bases and 13 bases, with 19 bases remaining between them. CDR1 and CDR2 (germline): GTSNPN, SVGIG (reference sequence). CDR3 bases: TGTGCCTGGAGTGTACAGGGAAGGGCCGATGCCCCCCTCCACTTT. Encoded protein: CAWSVQGRADAPLHF. Combining the CDR3 with reference TRBV30 and TRBJ1-6 gives the whole variable domain SQTIHQWPATLVQPVGSPLSLECTVEGTSNPNLYWYRQAAGRGLQLLFYSVGIGQISSEVPQNLSASRPQDRQFILSSKKLLLSDSGFYLCAWSVQGRADAPLHFGNGTRLTVT.

Here the CDR3 DNA reads TGTGCCAGCAGCGATCACAGGGGTTTGGCCGGGGAGCTGTTTTTT. This sequence encodes CASSDHRGLAGELFF. This chain uses TRBV7-9 with TRBJ2-2; TRBD1 matches 7 bases. Per germline, CDR1 SEHNR and CDR2 FQNEAQ (reference sequence). J lost 6 bases, V lost 5 bases, and 9 bases had no gene match. The CDR3 has 15 residues.

This clone was counted once. The J gene is TRBJ2-2, the V gene TRBV19, with 15 bases lining up with TRBD2. V was pared by 6 bases and J by 15 bases, with 11 bases of the junction left unmatched. CDR3 length: 15 residues. Looked up from germline, CDR1 is LNHDA and CDR2 is SQIVND (reference sequence). The CDR3 DNA sequence: TGTGCCAGTAGCCAGAGGACTAGCGGGGGGGTCATGGTGTTTTTT. This codes for CASSQRTSGGVMVFF.

The chain joins TRBV11-2 to TRBJ1-1; TRBD1 agrees at 7 bases. The CDR3 has 16 amino acids. Germline assignment: CDR1 SGHAT and CDR2 FQNNGV. Trimming took 2 bases from V and 4 from J; bases not matched to a gene: 10. In DNA form, the CDR3 reads TGTGCCAGCAGCTTATCCCAGGGGGAGGCGGGCACTGAAGCTTTCTTT. It translates to CASSLSQGEAGTEAFF. Complete variable domain (other parts from reference TRBV11-2 and TRBJ1-1): EAGVAQSPRYKIIEKRQSVAFWCNPISGHATLYWYQQILGQGPKLLIQFQNNGVVDDSQLPKDRFSAERLKGVDSTLKIQPAKLEDSAVYLCASSLSQGEAGTEAFFGQGTRLTVV.